These 15 T cell receptor beta chains came from one sample sequenced in a study of cytomegalovirus exposure and HLA in healthy donors (dated by TCRdb to the late 2010s). The method was the immunoSEQ multiplex PCR assay. For the multiplex PCR, a mixture combining 60 forward primers for TCR Vbeta segments and 13 reverse primers for TCR Jbeta segments was used. Drawn from immuneACCESS, this table holds only the in-frame rearrangements with V and J called that TCRdb kept. Clones are partly lost; checked studies trace under half to an unresolved V gene and leave the rest unexplained. Within this sample are under 150,000 clones, with roughly 79% of them counted one time only. The leading ten clones occupy roughly 1.8% of the sample. The specimen sequenced was PBMCs. These receptors were collected from a middle-aged woman in good health and CMV-seronegative.

The V gene is TRBV9, the J gene TRBJ1-1; 10 bases match TRBD1. V lost 4 bases to trimming and J lost 2 bases; unmatched junction nucleotides: 8. The CDR3 is 16 residues long. The germline V gene has CDR1 SGDLS and CDR2 YYNGEE. The CDR3 nucleotides read TGTGCCAGCAGCCCCGCTGGGGACAGGGGAAACACTGAAGCTTTCTTT. Amino acid sequence: CASSPAGDRGNTEAFF.

This clone came up a few times. This chain uses TRBV5-1 with TRBJ2-5, with 8 nucleotides matching TRBD1. The CDR3 length is 16 residues. Germline values: CDR1 SGHRS, CDR2 YFSETQ. The trim removed 3 bases at V and 2 bases at J, leaving 9 bases unmatched. The CDR3 DNA follows: TGCGCCAGCAGCTCCACAGGGGGGATATCTCAAGAGACCCAGTACTTC. Translation: CASSSTGGISQETQYF. The variable domain in full, with the rest retrieved from reference TRBV5-1 and TRBJ2-5, is KAGVTQTPRYLIKTRGQQVTLSCSPISGHRSVSWYQQTPGQGLQFLFEYFSETQRNKGNFPGRFSGRQFSNSRSEMNVSTLELGDSALYLCASSSTGGISQETQYFGPGTRLLVL.

V and J are TRBV19 and TRBJ1-1; TRBD1 aligns across 7 bases. This CDR3 has 15 amino acids. Trimming removed 4 bases from V and 4 bases from J; junction bases left unmatched: 9. Per the germline V gene, CDR1 is LNHDA and CDR2 is SQIVND (reference sequence). CDR3 protein: CASSRNRGMGTEAFF. CDR3 nucleotides: TGTGCCAGTAGTAGGAACAGGGGAATGGGCACTGAAGCTTTCTTT. Drawing the rest from reference TRBV19 and TRBJ1-1, the complete variable domain is DGGITQSPKYLFRKEGQNVTLSCEQNLNHDAMYWYRQDPGQGLRLIYYSQIVNDFQKGDIAEGYSVSREKKESFPLTVTSAQKNPTAFYLCASSRNRGMGTEAFFGQGTRLTVV.

The J gene is TRBJ2-1, the V gene TRBV7-2; D is undetermined. Germline loops: CDR1 SGHTA, CDR2 FQGNSA. CDR3 size: 13 residues. Trimming removed 1 base at V and 10 bases at J, with 11 bases between. The CDR3: CASSLGPSGEQFF. CDR3 nucleotide sequence: TGTGCCAGCAGCTTAGGGCCCTCCGGGGAGCAGTTCTTC.

This clone was found once. The V gene is TRBV27, the J gene TRBJ2-3; D uncertain. The germline V gene has CDR1 MNHEY and CDR2 SMNVEV (reference sequence). Trimming shortened V by 1 base and J by 2 bases, and 7 bases separated the two germline ends. The CDR3 has 14 residues. The CDR3, as DNA: TGTGCCAGCAGTTTATACAGCCACACAGATACGCAGTATTTT. Protein sequence: CASSLYSHTDTQYF.

The chain has TRBV30 and TRBJ2-1, with a possible D match to TRBD2 (5 bases). CDR3 length: 13 residues. V was cut by 7 bases and J by 10 bases, with 20 bases left in between. CDR1 and CDR2 (germline): GTSNPN, SVGIG (reference sequence). The DNA for the CDR3 is TGTGCCTCGAACCCCACTAGTACATGGGAGCAGTTCTTC. Protein: CASNPTSTWEQFF.

This clone has just a few counts. This chain joins TRBV28 and TRBJ2-5, with no clear D. Trimming removed 1 base at V and 1 base at J, with 7 bases between. Germline V lookup: CDR1 MDHEN, CDR2 SYDVKM. The CDR3 contains 14 residues. The CDR3 DNA reads as TGTGCCAGCAGTTTATACGGCGGCCAAGAGACCCAGTACTTC. The encoded protein is CASSLYGGQETQYF.

This clone was recorded only once. The genes are TRBV7-9 and TRBJ1-1, with D unclear. CDR1 SEHNR and CDR2 FQNEAQ come from the germline V gene (reference sequence). This CDR3 has 18 amino acids. Deletions cut 5 bases from V and 1 base from J, with 23 bases between. CDR3 bases: TGTGCCAGCAGCCCCTCCGCACTATACCTCGTCTCGAACACTGAAGCTTTCTTT. This translates into CASSPSALYLVSNTEAFF.

V is TRBV11-3 and J is TRBJ2-1; TRBD2 matches 8 bases. The CDR3 loop spans 13 amino acids. Germline CDR1 SGHNT, CDR2 YENEEA. Germline trimming cut 6 bases from V and 6 bases from J; bases unmatched to any gene: 4. The CDR3, as DNA: TGTGCCAGCAGTCCCACTAGCGGCAATGAGCAGTTCTTC. This encodes CASSPTSGNEQFF.

The chain carries TRBV27 and TRBJ1-1; D gene ambiguous. Germline CDR1 reads MNHEY; CDR2 reads SMNVEV (reference sequence). Trimming cost V 5 bases and J 0 bases, with 16 bases left between them. CDR3 length equals 16 residues. CDR3 sequence: CASSRGMAGMNTEAFF. In DNA form, the CDR3 reads TGTGCCAGCAGTCGAGGGATGGCAGGCATGAACACTGAAGCTTTCTTT.

The chain is built from TRBV18 and TRBJ1-2; 9 positions match TRBD1. V was clipped by 0 bases and J by 4 bases; unmatched bases: 6. CDR3 size: 16 residues. Germline lookup yields CDR1 KGHSH and CDR2 LQKENI. The CDR3 spells CASSPPRTGEFYGYTF. CDR3 nucleotides: TGTGCCAGCTCACCACCCAGGACAGGGGAGTTCTATGGCTACACCTTC.

The chain has TRBV28 and TRBJ2-7; 14 bases fit TRBD2. With 4 bases clipped from V and 4 bases from J, the junction kept 3 bases outside the gene matches. CDR3 length: 15 residues. Germline V gives CDR1 MDHEN, CDR2 SYDVKM. In DNA form, the CDR3 reads TGTGCCAGCAGTTCGAGGACTAGCGGGAGGTACGAGCAGTACTTC. Translating it yields CASSSRTSGRYEQYF. Full variable domain (missing parts from reference TRBV28 and TRBJ2-7): DVKVTQSSRYLVKRTGEKVFLECVQDMDHENMFWYRQDPGLGLRLIYFSYDVKMKEKGDIPEGYSVSREKKERFSLILESASTNQTSMYLCASSSRTSGRYEQYFGPGTRLTVT.

The chain links TRBV7-6 to TRBJ2-7; perhaps TRBD2 as D (6 bases). CDR3 length: 13 residues. The germline gives CDR1 SGHVS, CDR2 FNYEAQ. V lost 5 bases to trimming and J lost 4 bases, with 12 bases between them. The CDR3 reads CASSTGTFYEQYF. The CDR3, as DNA: TGTGCCAGCAGCACCGGGACTTTTTACGAGCAGTACTTC.

This chain links TRBV6-5 with TRBJ2-2; possibly TRBD1 for D (5 bases). Trimming stripped 6 bases from V and 5 bases from J, with 13 bases between. The CDR3 is 14 residues long. Germline assignment: CDR1 MNHEY and CDR2 SVGAGI. The CDR3 sequence: CASSRVKGTGELFF. CDR3 coding DNA: TGTGCCAGCAGCCGGGTCAAGGGGACCGGGGAGCTGTTTTTT.

CDR3: CATFGREVAGELFF. CDR3 in DNA: TGTGCCACCTTCGGCAGGGAGGTTGCCGGGGAGCTGTTTTTT. The chain links TRBV6-6 to TRBJ2-2; a possible D gene is TRBD2 (6 bases). CDR3 length equals 14 residues. From germline, CDR1 is MNHNY and CDR2 SVGAGI (reference sequence). V lost 10 bases to trimming and J lost 6 bases, with 18 bases between them.